The source of this T cell receptor beta chain is a study of Graves' ophthalmopathy and Graves' hyperthyroidism. Hyperthyroidism in these 18- to 65-year-old patients was newly diagnosed, lasting under 2 months. At least ten counts were recorded for this clonotype. Beta-chain TCR CDR3 regions were amplified from RNA transcripts. The authors performed first-round RT-PCR with HTBI primers and then a second-round multiplex PCR. MiXCR, run by TCRdb on the multiplex PCR reads, gives a single entry per CDR3 protein. This table has a few hundred thousand distinct CDR3 sequences, 20% to 25% appearing once. The clonotype comes from a woman in her late teens or twenties with stable Graves' hyperthyroidism. Sequencing was performed on peripheral blood.

The CDR3 loop is CASSPNRGRRGTEAFF. The CDR3 DNA is TGTGCCAGCAGCCCAAACAGGGGACGCCGGGGGACTGAAGCTTTCTTT. The V call is TRBV11-1, the J call TRBJ1-1, with 7 positions matching TRBD1. The CDR3 has 16 amino acids. The germline V gene has CDR1 SGHAT and CDR2 FQDESV (reference sequence). Trimming at V came to 5 bases and at J to 5 bases, leaving 14 bases not matched to a gene.